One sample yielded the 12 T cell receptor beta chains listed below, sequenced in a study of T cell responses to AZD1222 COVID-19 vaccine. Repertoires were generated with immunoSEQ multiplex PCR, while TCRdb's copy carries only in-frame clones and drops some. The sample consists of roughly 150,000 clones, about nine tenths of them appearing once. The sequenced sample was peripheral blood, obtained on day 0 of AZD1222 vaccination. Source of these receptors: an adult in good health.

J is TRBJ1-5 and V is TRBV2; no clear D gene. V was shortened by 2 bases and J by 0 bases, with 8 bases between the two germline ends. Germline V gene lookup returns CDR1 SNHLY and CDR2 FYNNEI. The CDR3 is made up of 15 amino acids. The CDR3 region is CASSEYENSNQPQHF. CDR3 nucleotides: TGTGCCAGCAGTGAATACGAAAATAGCAATCAGCCCCAGCATTTT.

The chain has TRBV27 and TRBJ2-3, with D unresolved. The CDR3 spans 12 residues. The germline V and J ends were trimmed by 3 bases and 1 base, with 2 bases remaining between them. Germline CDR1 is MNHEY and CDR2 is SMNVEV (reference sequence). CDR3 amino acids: CASSFRTDTQYF. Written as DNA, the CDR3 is TGTGCCAGCAGTTTCCGCACAGATACGCAGTATTTT.

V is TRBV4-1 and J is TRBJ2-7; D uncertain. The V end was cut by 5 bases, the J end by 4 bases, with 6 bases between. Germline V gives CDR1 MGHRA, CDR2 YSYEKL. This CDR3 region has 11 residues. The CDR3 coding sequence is TGCGCCAGCAGCACCTATTACGAGCAGTACTTC. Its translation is CASSTYYEQYF.

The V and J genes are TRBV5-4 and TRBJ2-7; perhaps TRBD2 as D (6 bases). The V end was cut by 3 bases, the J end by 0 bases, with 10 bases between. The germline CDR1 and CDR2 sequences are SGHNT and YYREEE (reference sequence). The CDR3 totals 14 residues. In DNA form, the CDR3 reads TGTGCCAGCAGCTGGGGGAGGAGCTCCTACGAGCAGTACTTC. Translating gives CASSWGRSSYEQYF.

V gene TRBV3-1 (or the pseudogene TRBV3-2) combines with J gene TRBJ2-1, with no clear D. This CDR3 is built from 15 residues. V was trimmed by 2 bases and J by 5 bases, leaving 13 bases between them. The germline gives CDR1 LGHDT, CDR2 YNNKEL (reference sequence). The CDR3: CASSQTPSRNNEQFF. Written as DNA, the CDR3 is TGTGCCAGCAGCCAAACGCCCTCTAGAAACAATGAGCAGTTCTTC.

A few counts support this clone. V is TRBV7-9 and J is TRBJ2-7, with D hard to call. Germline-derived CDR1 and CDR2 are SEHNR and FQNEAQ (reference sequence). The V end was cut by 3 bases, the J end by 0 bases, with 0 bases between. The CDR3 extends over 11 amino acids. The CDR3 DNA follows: TGTGCCAGCAGCTTCTCCTACGAGCAGTACTTC. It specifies CASSFSYEQYF. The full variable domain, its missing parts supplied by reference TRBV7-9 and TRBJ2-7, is DTGVSQNPRHKITKRGQNVTFRCDPISEHNRLYWYRQTLGQGPEFLTYFQNEAQLEKSRLLSDRFSAERPKGSFSTLEIQRTEQGDSAMYLCASSFSYEQYFGPGTRLTVT.

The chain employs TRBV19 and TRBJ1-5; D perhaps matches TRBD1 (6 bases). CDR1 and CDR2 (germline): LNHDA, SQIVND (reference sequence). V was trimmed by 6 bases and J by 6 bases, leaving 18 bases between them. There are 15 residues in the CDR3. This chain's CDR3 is CASSPTGTKPQPQHF. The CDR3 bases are TGTGCCAGTAGCCCGACCGGGACAAAGCCTCAGCCCCAGCATTTT.

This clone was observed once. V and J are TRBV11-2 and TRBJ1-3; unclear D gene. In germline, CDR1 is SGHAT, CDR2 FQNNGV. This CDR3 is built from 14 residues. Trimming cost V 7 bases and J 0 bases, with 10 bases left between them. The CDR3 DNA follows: TGTGCCAGCAATGGACGGGACTCTGGAAACACCATATATTTT. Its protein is CASNGRDSGNTIYF.

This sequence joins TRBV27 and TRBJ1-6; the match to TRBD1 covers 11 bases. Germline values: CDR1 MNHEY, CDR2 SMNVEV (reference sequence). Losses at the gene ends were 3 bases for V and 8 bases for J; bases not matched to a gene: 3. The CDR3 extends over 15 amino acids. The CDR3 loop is CASSFSGQGDSPLHF. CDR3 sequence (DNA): TGTGCCAGCAGTTTCTCGGGACAGGGGGATTCACCCCTCCACTTT.

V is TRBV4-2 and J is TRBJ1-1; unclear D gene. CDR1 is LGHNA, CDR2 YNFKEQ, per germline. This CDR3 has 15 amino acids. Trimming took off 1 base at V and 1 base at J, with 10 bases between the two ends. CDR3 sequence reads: CASSQVRWRNTEAFF. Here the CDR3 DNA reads TGTGCCAGCAGCCAAGTAAGATGGAGGAACACTGAAGCTTTCTTT.

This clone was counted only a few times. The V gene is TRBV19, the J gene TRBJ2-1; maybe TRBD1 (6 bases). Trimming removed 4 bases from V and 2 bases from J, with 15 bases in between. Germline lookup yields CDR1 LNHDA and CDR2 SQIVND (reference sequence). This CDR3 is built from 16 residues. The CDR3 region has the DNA TGTGCCAGTAGTACGATGGGGGCAGGGGCCTACAATGAGCAGTTCTTC. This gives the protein CASSTMGAGAYNEQFF.

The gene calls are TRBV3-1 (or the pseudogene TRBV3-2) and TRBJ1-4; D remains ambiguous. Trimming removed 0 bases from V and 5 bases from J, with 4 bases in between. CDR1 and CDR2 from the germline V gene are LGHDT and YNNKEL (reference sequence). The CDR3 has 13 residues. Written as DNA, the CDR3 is TGTGCCAGCAGCCAAGAGAGAAATGAAAAACTGTTTTTT. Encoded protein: CASSQERNEKLFF.